This TCR beta chain was recovered during a study of T cell responses to AZD1222 COVID-19 vaccine. Assay used: immunoSEQ multiplex PCR; TCRdb lists only in-frame clones, some missing. The repertoire holds 77,000 or so clones, with about 90% as singletons. Whole-study results and caveats: With dominance at 160-218 and 743-854, vaccine-associated CD4 TCRs spanned spike. Spike-specific TCR breadth and depth were elevated following two AZD1222 doses.

On this clone: Its matching antigen is unknown.

The receptor was isolated from an adult in good health. The source was peripheral blood, collected on day 0 of MenACWY control vaccination.

This CDR3 reads CASSGVGRETQYF. CDR3 DNA: TGTGCCAGCAGTGGGGTAGGGCGAGAGACCCAGTACTTC. The chain recombines TRBV28 with TRBJ2-5, with no clear D. V lost 5 bases, J lost 4 bases, and 11 bases lay in between. Germline loops: CDR1 MDHEN, CDR2 SYDVKM. There are 13 residues in the CDR3.